This T cell receptor (beta chain) stems from a study of Ad26.COV2.S vaccination and SARS-CoV-2 variants. General study findings and limits: Spike-specific TCR breadth ran higher among vaccine recipients than placebo recipients. Substantial breadth was reported for post-vaccination spike-specific CD8+ and CD4+ T cells.

Treatment noted: about 20 received Ad26.COV2.S at low or high dose, single or two shots; 5 received placebo; per-sample allocation not given. Material that was analyzed had been drawn on day 63 after the first vaccine or placebo injection. Adults aged 18-55 years in Boston included the donor. The assay was immunoSEQ multiplex PCR, and TCRdb's table has in-frame clones only and misses some. The sample carries around 320,000 clones, about nine tenths recorded once. V was cut by 7 bases and J by 11 bases, with 17 bases left in between. The germline V gene has CDR1 MNHNY and CDR2 SVGAGI (reference sequence). CDR3 length: 12 amino acids. This clone was seen a single time. Its matching antigen is unknown.

The chain uses TRBV6-6 and TRBJ1-2; tentative D call: TRBD1 (5 bases). The TCR was taken from a person between 18 and 59 years old who received the Ad26.COV2.S COVID-19 vaccine or a placebo. Sample: peripheral blood, taken in a trial of Ad26.COV2.S vaccine versus placebo. DNA for the CDR3: TGTGCCAGCAACGATGCAGGTGGGGGGTACACCTTC. Protein product: CASNDAGGGYTF.